The next 2 T cell receptor beta chains were all read from a single sample in a study of cytomegalovirus exposure and HLA in healthy donors. The PCR was carried out with 60 Vbeta primers and 13 Jbeta primers. Only in-frame clones appear in the TCRdb table, and some are missing; sequencing was by immunoSEQ multiplex PCR. The repertoire consists of about 220,000 clones, with more than 65% occurring once and the leading ten covering roughly 0.62%. Sequencing was carried out using PBMCs. These receptor sequences come from a young man in good health and CMV-seronegative.

This clone has only one observation. The chain uses TRBV28 and TRBJ1-2; D may be TRBD1 (6 bases). Trimming cost V 5 bases and J 7 bases, with 17 bases left between them. The CDR3 contains 14 residues. CDR1 is MDHEN and CDR2 is SYDVKM in the germline V gene. The CDR3 DNA is TGTGCCAGCAGTCAAGGACAGCGGTTTTTTGGCTACACCTTC. Protein product: CASSQGQRFFGYTF.

The chain is built from TRBV6-1 and TRBJ2-7; 11 bases map to TRBD2. Losses at the gene ends were 7 bases for V and 3 bases for J; bases not matched to a gene: 8. There are 15 residues in the CDR3. From germline, CDR1 is MNHNS and CDR2 SASEGT. The CDR3: CASTPTSGANYEQYF. The CDR3 DNA reads TGTGCCAGCACCCCGACTAGCGGGGCGAACTACGAGCAGTACTTC.